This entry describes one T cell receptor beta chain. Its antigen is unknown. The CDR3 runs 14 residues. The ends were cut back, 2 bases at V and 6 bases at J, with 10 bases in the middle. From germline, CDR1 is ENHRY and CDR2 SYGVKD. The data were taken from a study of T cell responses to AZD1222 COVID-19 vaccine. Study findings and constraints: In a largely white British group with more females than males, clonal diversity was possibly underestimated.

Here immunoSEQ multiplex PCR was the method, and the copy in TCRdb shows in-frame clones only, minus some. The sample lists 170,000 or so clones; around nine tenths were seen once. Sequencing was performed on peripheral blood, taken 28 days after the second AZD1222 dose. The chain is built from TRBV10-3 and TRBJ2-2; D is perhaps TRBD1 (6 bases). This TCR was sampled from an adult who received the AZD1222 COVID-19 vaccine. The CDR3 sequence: CAISEQGQAGELFF. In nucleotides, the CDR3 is TGTGCCATCAGTGAGCAGGGGCAGGCCGGGGAGCTGTTTTTT.